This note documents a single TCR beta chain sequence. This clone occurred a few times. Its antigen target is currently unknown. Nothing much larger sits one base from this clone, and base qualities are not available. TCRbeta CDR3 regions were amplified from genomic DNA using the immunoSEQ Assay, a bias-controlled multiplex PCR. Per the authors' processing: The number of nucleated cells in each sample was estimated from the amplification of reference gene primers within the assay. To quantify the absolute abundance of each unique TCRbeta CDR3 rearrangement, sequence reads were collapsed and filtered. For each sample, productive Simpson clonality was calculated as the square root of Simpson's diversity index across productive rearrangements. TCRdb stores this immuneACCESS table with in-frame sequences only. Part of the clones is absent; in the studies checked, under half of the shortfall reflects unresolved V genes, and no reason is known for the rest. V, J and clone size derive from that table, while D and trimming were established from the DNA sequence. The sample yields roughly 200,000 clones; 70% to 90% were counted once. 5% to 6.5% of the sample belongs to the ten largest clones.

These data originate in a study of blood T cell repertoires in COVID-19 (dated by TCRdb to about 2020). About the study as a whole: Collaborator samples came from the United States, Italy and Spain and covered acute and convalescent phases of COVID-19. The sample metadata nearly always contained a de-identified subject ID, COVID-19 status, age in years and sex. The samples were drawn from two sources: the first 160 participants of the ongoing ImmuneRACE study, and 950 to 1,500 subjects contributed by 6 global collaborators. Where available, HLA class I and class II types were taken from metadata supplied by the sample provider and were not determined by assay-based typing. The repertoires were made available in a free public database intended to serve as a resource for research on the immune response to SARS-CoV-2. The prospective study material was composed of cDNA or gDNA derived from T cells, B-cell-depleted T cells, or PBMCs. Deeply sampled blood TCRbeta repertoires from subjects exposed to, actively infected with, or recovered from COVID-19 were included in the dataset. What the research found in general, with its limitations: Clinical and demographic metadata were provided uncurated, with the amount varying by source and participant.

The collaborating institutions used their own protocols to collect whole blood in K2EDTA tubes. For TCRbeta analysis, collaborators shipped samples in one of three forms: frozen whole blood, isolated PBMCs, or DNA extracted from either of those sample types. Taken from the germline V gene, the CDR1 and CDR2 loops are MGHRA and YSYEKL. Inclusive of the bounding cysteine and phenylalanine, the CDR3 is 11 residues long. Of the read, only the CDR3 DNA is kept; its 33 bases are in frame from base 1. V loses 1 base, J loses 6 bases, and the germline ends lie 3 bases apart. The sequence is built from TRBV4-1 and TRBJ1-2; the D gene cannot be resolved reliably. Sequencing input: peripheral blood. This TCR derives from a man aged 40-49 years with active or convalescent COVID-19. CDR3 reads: CASSQGDGYTF. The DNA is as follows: TGCGCCAGCAGCCAAGGAGATGGCTACACCTTC.